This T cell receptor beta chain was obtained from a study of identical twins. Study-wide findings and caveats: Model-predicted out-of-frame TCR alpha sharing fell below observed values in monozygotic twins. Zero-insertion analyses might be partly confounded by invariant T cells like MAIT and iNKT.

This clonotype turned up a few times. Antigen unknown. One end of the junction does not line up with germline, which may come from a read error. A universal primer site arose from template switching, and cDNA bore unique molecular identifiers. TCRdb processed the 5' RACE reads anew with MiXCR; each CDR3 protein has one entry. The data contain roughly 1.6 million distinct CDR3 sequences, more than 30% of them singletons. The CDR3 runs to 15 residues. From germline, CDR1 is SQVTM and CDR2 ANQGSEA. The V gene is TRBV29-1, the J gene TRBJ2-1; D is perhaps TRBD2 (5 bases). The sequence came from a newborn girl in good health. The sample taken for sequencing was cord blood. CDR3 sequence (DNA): TGCAGCGTTGAAGGAGCGGTATTATACTACGATGAGCAGTTCTTC. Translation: CSVEGAVLYYDEQFF.